Below are 12 T cell receptor beta chains sequenced from a single sample in a study of early T cells in non-severe SARS-CoV-2 infection. In TCRdb, the 5' RACE reads were re-called with MiXCR into one record per CDR3 protein. The sample has tens of thousands of distinct CDR3 sequences; around 8% are singletons. Material for sequencing was whole blood. The receptors shown here come from an adult who was a healthcare worker with PCR-confirmed SARS-CoV-2 infection or an uninfected control (not recorded which).

The rearrangement uses TRBV6-5 and TRBJ1-1, with a possible D match to TRBD1 (5 bases). The CDR3 contains 16 residues. The germline CDR1 and CDR2 sequences are MNHEY and SVGAGI. V gave up 0 bases and J gave up 3 bases, with 14 bases separating them. In DNA, the CDR3 is TGTGCCAGCAGTTACTCGAATCCCGGGGGAGACACTGAAGCTTTCTTT. This encodes CASSYSNPGGDTEAFF.

The CDR3 sequence is CAITPTGGKNTEAFF. As DNA, the CDR3 is TGTGCCATTACACCTACAGGGGGCAAAAACACTGAAGCTTTCTTT. This chain joins TRBV28 and TRBJ1-1, with 9 positions matching TRBD1. V lost 10 bases and J lost 2; bases outside the gene matches: 11. CDR1 and CDR2 from the germline V gene are MDHEN and SYDVKM. There are 15 residues in the CDR3.

This chain uses TRBV11-2 with TRBJ2-3; D may correspond to TRBD1 or TRBD2 (6 bases each). Germline loops: CDR1 SGHAT, CDR2 FQNNGV. V lost 8 bases and J 5 bases, leaving 11 bases between the germline ends. The CDR3 spans 12 residues. The DNA of the CDR3 is TGTGCCAGCGGAAAGGGGGGAGATACGCAGTATTTT. Amino acids: CASGKGGDTQYF.

This clonotype was counted only a few times. The chain joins TRBV7-2 to TRBJ2-5, with 11 bases that match TRBD2. Germline V gene data show CDR1 as SGHTA and CDR2 as FQGNSA. V trimming: 5 bases; J trimming: 2 bases; junction bases outside the gene matches: 4. The CDR3 contains 15 residues. CDR3 bases: TGTGCCAGCAGCCCTAGCGGGGGGATACAAGAGACCCAGTACTTC. Its translation: CASSPSGGIQETQYF.

This clonotype showed up just a few times. The chain carries TRBV7-6 and TRBJ1-6, with D possibly matching TRBD1 (5 bases). Trimming took 4 bases from V and 4 from J, leaving 8 bases between them. Germline-derived CDR1 and CDR2 are SGHVS and FNYEAQ. This CDR3 spans 14 amino acids. The CDR3: CASSSGPYNSPLHF. The CDR3 DNA reads TGTGCCAGCAGCTCAGGGCCTTATAATTCACCCCTCCACTTT.

This clonotype has more than one count but fewer than ten. The rearrangement joins TRBV20-1 to TRBJ2-2, with D maybe TRBD2 (5 bases). CDR3 length: 12 residues. The V gene's germline CDR1 is DFQATT and CDR2 SNEGSKA (reference sequence). V lost 0 bases and J lost 13, with 12 bases in between. The CDR3 DNA is TGCAGTGCTAGAGATGACGGGGTGGGGCTGTTTTTT. Translation: CSARDDGVGLFF.

This chain uses TRBV29-1 with TRBJ1-6; 7 nucleotides match TRBD1. The V segment lost 5 bases and the J segment 7 bases; nucleotides outside the gene matches: 11. The CDR3 contains 15 residues. Germline V gives CDR1 SQVTM, CDR2 ANQGSEA. CDR3 amino acids: CSVRTGGGENSPLHF. In nucleotides, the CDR3 is TGCAGCGTTAGGACAGGCGGCGGGGAGAATTCACCCCTCCACTTT.

The table lists this clonotype with many counts. The CDR3 region has the DNA TGTGCCAGCAGCCCCTTTAGCGGGGAACTTAACACCGGGGAGCTGTTTTTT. Translated, it gives CASSPFSGELNTGELFF. The chain employs TRBV12-3 or TRBV12-4 and TRBJ2-2; 8 nucleotides align to TRBD2. The CDR3 has 17 residues. The junction had 11 bases not matched to a gene; V was cut back by 6 bases and J by 2 bases.

This clonotype was picked up many times. The rearrangement joins TRBV5-6 to TRBJ2-1; D gene ambiguous. The CDR3 spans 12 residues. Germline assignment: CDR1 SGHDT and CDR2 YYEEEE. The ends were cut back, 3 bases at V and 7 bases at J, with 8 bases in the middle. CDR3 sequence: CASSSLRNEQFF. For the CDR3, the DNA is TGTGCCAGCAGCTCACTTAGAAATGAGCAGTTCTTC.

This clonotype was recorded many times. This chain joins TRBV6-2 or TRBV6-3 and TRBJ2-3; 13 bases are shared with TRBD2. V was pared by 6 bases and J by 2 bases, with 14 bases of the junction left unmatched. CDR3 length equals 19 residues. The germline V gene has CDR1 MNHEY and CDR2 SVGEGT. CDR3 sequence reads: CASSYKGLAGVGYTDTQYF. CDR3 bases: TGTGCCAGCAGCTACAAAGGACTAGCGGGAGTAGGGTACACAGATACGCAGTATTTT.

The chain uses TRBV5-1 and TRBJ2-7, with 12 nucleotides matching TRBD2. Germline V gives CDR1 SGHRS, CDR2 YFSETQ. This CDR3 is 16 amino acids long. V was clipped by 4 bases and J by 6 bases; unmatched bases: 11. In DNA form, the CDR3 reads TGCGCCAGCAGCACCGACCCTAGCGGGGGGGCCCCCGAGCAGTACTTC. This encodes CASSTDPSGGAPEQYF.

The CDR3: CASRANGPDTQYF. The CDR3 coding sequence is TGTGCCAGCAGAGCGAACGGCCCAGATACGCAGTATTTT. The chain is built from TRBV11-3 and TRBJ2-3; no reliable D call. Germline lookup yields CDR1 SGHNT and CDR2 YENEEA. This CDR3 comprises 13 residues. V was shortened by 6 bases and J by 4 bases, with 11 bases between the two germline ends.